The rows below give T cell receptor beta chains drawn from one sample of a study of T cells in Graves' hyperthyroidism and ophthalmopathy. TCRdb re-analysed the multiplex PCR reads in MiXCR, keeping a single row per CDR3 protein. The repertoire holds around 350,000 distinct CDR3 sequences, with around 13% as singletons. Sequenced: blood. The receptors stem from a woman aged 18-29 years with Graves' hyperthyroidism. Each CDR3 is given without its conserved first and last residue. Each record gives: clone size, V gene, J gene, CDR3 protein. The listing skips clone size in some rows; elsewhere it reads once, few, many or a size class.

clone size: many
V gene: TRBV28
J gene: TRBJ1-1
CDR3 protein: ASSPGGITEAF

clone size: NA
V gene: TRBV4-3
J gene: TRBJ2-3
CDR3 protein: ASSQELAGDYTDTQY

clone size: NA
V gene: TRBV4-1
J gene: TRBJ2-3
CDR3 protein: ASSQVPAGTTDTQY

clone size: many
V gene: TRBV7-8
J gene: TRBJ2-7
CDR3 protein: ASSLGTVVSYEQY

clone size: many
V gene: TRBV5-1
J gene: TRBJ2-3
CDR3 protein: ASGEGKSSTDTQY

clone size: many
V gene: TRBV7-8
J gene: TRBJ1-1
CDR3 protein: ASSPEFNTEAF

clone size: NA
V gene: TRBV9
J gene: TRBJ1-2
CDR3 protein: ASSAAGRSNYGYT

clone size: many
V gene: TRBV3-1
J gene: TRBJ1-3
CDR3 protein: ASETRGDTIY

clone size: many
V gene: TRBV12-3/TRBV12-4
J gene: TRBJ2-3
CDR3 protein: ASSSSGGGDTQY

clone size: many
V gene: TRBV5-1
J gene: TRBJ2-7
CDR3 protein: ASSNGTGAYEQY

clone size: NA
V gene: TRBV30
J gene: TRBJ2-4
CDR3 protein: AWSHRGNIQY

clone size: many
V gene: TRBV6-2/TRBV6-3
J gene: TRBJ1-1
CDR3 protein: ASSSLDRVSTEAF

clone size: few
V gene: TRBV2
J gene: TRBJ2-2
CDR3 protein: ASRGEQFNTGELF

clone size: many
V gene: TRBV6-6
J gene: TRBJ1-2
CDR3 protein: ASSYSFTGDYGYT

clone size: few
V gene: TRBV6-1
J gene: TRBJ2-7
CDR3 protein: ASSRRQGPGEQY

clone size: many
V gene: TRBV6-1
J gene: TRBJ2-7
CDR3 protein: ASRAGQGAVYEQY

clone size: many
V gene: TRBV12-3/TRBV12-4
J gene: TRBJ1-5
CDR3 protein: ASSPSGGHYQPQH

clone size: NA
V gene: TRBV3-1
J gene: TRBJ2-3
CDR3 protein: ASSHPERGDTQY

clone size: many
V gene: TRBV7-9
J gene: TRBJ2-1
CDR3 protein: ASSFSRGTEGNEQF

clone size: NA
V gene: TRBV27
J gene: TRBJ2-2
CDR3 protein: ASRPSRPSTVVARPGELF

clone size: NA
V gene: TRBV5-6
J gene: TRBJ1-1
CDR3 protein: ASSLNRGAATEAF

clone size: many
V gene: TRBV12-5
J gene: TRBJ1-5
CDR3 protein: ASGLSMGSNQPQH

clone size: many
V gene: TRBV7-8
J gene: TRBJ2-3
CDR3 protein: ASSLHRVEDTQY

clone size: many
V gene: TRBV28
J gene: TRBJ2-1
CDR3 protein: ASSLESGTGPYNEQF

clone size: NA
V gene: TRBV7-2
J gene: TRBJ1-3
CDR3 protein: ASSLTGSPGNTIY

clone size: few
V gene: TRBV19
J gene: TRBJ2-5
CDR3 protein: ASSKRRPGLAGVGWVETQY

clone size: few
V gene: TRBV5-8
J gene: TRBJ1-4
CDR3 protein: ASSLGAENEKLF

clone size: many
V gene: TRBV2
J gene: TRBJ1-1
CDR3 protein: ASSETVFTEAF